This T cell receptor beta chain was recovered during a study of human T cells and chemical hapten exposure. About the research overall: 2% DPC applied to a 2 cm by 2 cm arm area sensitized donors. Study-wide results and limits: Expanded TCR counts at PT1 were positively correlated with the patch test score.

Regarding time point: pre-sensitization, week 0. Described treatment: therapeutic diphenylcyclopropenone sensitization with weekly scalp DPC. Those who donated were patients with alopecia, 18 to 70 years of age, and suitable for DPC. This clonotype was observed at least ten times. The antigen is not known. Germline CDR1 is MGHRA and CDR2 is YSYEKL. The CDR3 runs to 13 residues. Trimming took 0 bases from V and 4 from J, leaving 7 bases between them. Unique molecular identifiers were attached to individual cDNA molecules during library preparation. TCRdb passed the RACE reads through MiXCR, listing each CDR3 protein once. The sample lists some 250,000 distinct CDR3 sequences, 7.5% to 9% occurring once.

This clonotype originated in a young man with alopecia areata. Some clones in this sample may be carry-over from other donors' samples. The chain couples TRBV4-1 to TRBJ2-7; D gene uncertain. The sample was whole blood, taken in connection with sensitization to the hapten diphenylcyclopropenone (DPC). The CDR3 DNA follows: TGCGCCAGCAGCCAAGATTGGGGTTACGAGCAGTACTTC. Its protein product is CASSQDWGYEQYF.